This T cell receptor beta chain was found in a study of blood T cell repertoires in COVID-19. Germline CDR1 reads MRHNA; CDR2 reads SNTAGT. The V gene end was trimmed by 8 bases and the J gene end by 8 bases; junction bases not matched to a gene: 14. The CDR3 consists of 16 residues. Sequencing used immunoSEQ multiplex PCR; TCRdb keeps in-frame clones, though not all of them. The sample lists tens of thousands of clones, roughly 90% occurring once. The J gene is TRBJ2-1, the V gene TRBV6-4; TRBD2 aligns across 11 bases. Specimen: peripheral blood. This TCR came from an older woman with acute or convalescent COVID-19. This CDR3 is CASGIASGRMVHEQFF. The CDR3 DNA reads TGTGCCAGCGGGATCGCTAGCGGGAGGATGGTCCATGAGCAGTTCTTC.